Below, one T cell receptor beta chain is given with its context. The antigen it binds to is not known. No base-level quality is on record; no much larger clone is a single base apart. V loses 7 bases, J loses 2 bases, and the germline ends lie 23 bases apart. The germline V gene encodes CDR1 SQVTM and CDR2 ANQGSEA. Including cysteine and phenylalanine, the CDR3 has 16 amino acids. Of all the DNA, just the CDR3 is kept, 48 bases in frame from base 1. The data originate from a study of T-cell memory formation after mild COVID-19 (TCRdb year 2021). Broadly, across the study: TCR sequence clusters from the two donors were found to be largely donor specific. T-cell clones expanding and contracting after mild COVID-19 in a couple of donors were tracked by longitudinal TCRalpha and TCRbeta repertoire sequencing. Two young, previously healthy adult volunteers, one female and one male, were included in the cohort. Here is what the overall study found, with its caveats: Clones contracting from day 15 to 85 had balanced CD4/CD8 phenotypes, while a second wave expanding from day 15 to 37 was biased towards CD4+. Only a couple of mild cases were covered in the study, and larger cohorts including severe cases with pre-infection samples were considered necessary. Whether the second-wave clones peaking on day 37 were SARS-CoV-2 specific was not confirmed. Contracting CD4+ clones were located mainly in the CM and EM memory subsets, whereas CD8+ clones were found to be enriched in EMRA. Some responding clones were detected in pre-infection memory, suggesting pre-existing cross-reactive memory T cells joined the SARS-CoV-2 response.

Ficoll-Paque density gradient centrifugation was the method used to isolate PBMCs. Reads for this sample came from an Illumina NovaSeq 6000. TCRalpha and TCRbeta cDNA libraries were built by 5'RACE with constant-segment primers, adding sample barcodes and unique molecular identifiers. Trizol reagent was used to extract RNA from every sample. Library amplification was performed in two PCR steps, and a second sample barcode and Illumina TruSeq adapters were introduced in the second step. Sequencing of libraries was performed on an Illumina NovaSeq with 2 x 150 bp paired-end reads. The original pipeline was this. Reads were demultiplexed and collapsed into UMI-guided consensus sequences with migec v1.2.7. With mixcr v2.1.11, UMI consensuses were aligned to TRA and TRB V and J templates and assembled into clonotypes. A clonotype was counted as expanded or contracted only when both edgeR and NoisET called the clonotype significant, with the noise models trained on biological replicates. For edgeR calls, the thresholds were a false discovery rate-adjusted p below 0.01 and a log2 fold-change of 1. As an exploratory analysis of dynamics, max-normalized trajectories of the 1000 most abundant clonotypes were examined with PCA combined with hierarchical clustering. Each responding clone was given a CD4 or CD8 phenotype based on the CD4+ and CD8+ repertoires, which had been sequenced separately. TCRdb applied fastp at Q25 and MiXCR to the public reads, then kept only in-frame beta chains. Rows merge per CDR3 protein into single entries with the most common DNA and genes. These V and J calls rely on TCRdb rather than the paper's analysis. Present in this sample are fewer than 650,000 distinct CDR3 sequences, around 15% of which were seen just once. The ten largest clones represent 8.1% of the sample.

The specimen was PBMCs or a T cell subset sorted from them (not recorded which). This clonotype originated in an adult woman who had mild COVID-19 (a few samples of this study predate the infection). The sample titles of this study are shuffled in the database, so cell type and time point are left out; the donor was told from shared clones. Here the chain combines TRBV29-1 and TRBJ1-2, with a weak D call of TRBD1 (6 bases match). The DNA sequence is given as TGCAGCGGAAAAACAGGGACGGAGAGGGGGAACTATGGCTACACCTTC. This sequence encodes CSGKTGTERGNYGYTF.